This TCR beta chain was profiled in a study of blood T cell repertoires in COVID-19. Clones were sequenced by immunoSEQ multiplex PCR, and TCRdb holds only the in-frame ones, with some missing. The sample yields about 240,000 clones, approximately 86% seen once. V was clipped by 3 bases and J by 4 bases; unmatched bases: 11. The CDR3 contains 16 residues. Germline loops: CDR1 MNHEY, CDR2 SMNVEV (reference sequence). This receptor was taken from a woman in her thirties who had recovered from COVID-19. This chain links TRBV27 with TRBJ1-1, with 7 bases fitting TRBD1. The sequenced sample was peripheral blood. DNA of the CDR3: TGTGCCAGCAGTTTTAGCGCAGGGGACAGAGTCACTGAAGCTTTCTTT. Amino acid sequence: CASSFSAGDRVTEAFF.